The T cell receptor (beta chain) under discussion was sequenced for a study of identical twins. Findings of the study overall: The abundant beta clonotypes from cord blood had fewer insertions, and memory repertoires had none of this. Twins shared out-of-frame alpha sequences with excess low generation probability.

The CDR3 consists of 16 residues. CDR1 and CDR2 from the germline V gene are MDHEN and SYDVKM. Between the trimmed V and J ends, which lost 0 bases and 4 bases, there was a span of 12 bases. Turning to this clonotype: No antigen is known for it.

Each cDNA held unique molecular identifiers, and template switching gave it a universal primer site. Via MiXCR, TCRdb re-called the 5' RACE reads, giving one row per CDR3 protein. In the table there are approximately 680,000 distinct CDR3 sequences, roughly 7.1% of which are singletons. This sample also appeared in a second study, on yellow fever vaccine responses in identical twins.

Material: PBMCs. This TCR derives from a woman aged 18-30 years in good health. V gene TRBV28 combines with J gene TRBJ2-2; D gene uncertain. The CDR3 here is CASSLWLGLGTGELFF. The CDR3 DNA sequence: TGTGCCAGCAGTTTATGGTTGGGGTTGGGCACCGGGGAGCTGTTTTTT.